Following are 27 T cell receptor beta chains from one sample sequenced in a study of blood T cells in healthy people across ages. The authors ran a second PCR of 7 to 11 cycles using a sample-barcoded 5' primer and a J-beta primer mix. TCRdb used MiXCR to reprocess the 5' RACE reads, holding one entry per CDR3 protein. The sample yields over 1,300,000 distinct CDR3 sequences, around 55% seen once. The sample consisted of blood. These receptor sequences come from a man between 18 and 29 years old in good health.

The chain combines TRBV6-2 or TRBV6-3 with TRBJ1-4, with D uncertain. Between the trimmed V and J ends, which lost 7 bases and 3 bases, there was a span of 15 bases. Germline V CDR1 and CDR2: MNHEY, SVGEGT. The CDR3 contains 15 residues. Here the CDR3 DNA reads TGTGCCAGCACCCGAGAAAGGAGGCCTAATGAAAAACTGTTTTTT. Amino acids: CASTRERRPNEKLFF.

The chain's CDR3 is CASSLQVDEQFF. CDR3 DNA: TGTGCCAGCAGCTTACAGGTGGATGAGCAGTTCTTC. The rearrangement uses TRBV7-9 and TRBJ2-1; no clear D gene. Germline CDR1 reads SEHNR; CDR2 reads FQNEAQ (reference sequence). Trimming took 2 bases from V and 8 from J, leaving 7 bases between them. The CDR3 length is 12 residues.

This clonotype was observed once. The V gene is TRBV12-3 or TRBV12-4, the J gene TRBJ1-4; unclear D gene. With 6 bases removed from V and 0 bases from J, the gap between germline ends came to 11 bases. The CDR3 consists of 15 residues. As DNA, the CDR3 is TGTGCCAGCAGCAACCCGTTTTCAACTAATGAAAAACTGTTTTTT. It encodes CASSNPFSTNEKLFF.

V usage is TRBV20-1 and J usage is TRBJ2-7; D remains ambiguous. Germline loops: CDR1 DFQATT, CDR2 SNEGSKA (reference sequence). V was cut by 1 base and J by 0 bases, with 7 bases left in between. The CDR3 length is 13 residues. CDR3 bases: TGCAGTGCTAGAGGACTTATCTCCTACGAGCAGTACTTC. Translating it yields CSARGLISYEQYF.

The sample holds a few counts of this clonotype. This chain links TRBV7-9 with TRBJ2-5; unclear D gene. Deletions cut 1 base from V and 2 bases from J, with 11 bases between. CDR1 and CDR2 (germline): SEHNR, FQNEAQ (reference sequence). The CDR3 consists of 15 residues. CDR3 loop: CASSLVRAYQETQYF. The CDR3 DNA sequence: TGTGCCAGCAGCTTAGTACGGGCCTATCAAGAGACCCAGTACTTC.

The chain uses TRBV6-5 and TRBJ2-7, with D perhaps TRBD1 (6 bases). The V gene's germline CDR1 is MNHEY and CDR2 SVGAGI. The CDR3 is 14 amino acids. V lost 2 bases and J lost 2, with 10 bases in between. CDR3: CASSYGRGPYEQYF. Here the CDR3 DNA reads TGTGCCAGCAGTTACGGCAGGGGTCCCTACGAGCAGTACTTC.

V usage is TRBV25-1 and J usage is TRBJ1-2; D is unresolved. The V end lost 4 bases, the J end lost 4 bases, and 13 bases lay between the germline ends. Germline CDR1 MGHDK, CDR2 SYGVNS. CDR3 length: 14 amino acids. The CDR3 loop reads CASSGPGVGYGYTF. DNA of the CDR3: TGTGCCAGCAGTGGTCCGGGAGTTGGCTATGGCTACACCTTC.

V and J are TRBV9 and TRBJ2-3; tentatively, D is TRBD1 or TRBD2 (5 bases each). This CDR3 is 16 amino acids long. Germline V gene data show CDR1 as SGDLS and CDR2 as YYNGEE. Between the trimmed V and J ends, which lost 4 bases and 2 bases, there was a span of 17 bases. CDR3 sequence: CASSSGPQVSTDTQYF. The DNA of the CDR3 is TGTGCCAGCAGCTCGGGACCTCAAGTGTCCACAGATACGCAGTATTTT.

The chain uses TRBV13 and TRBJ2-4, with 9 bases lining up with TRBD1. The DNA end is more similar to TRBJ2-7, so the J call may be wrong. The germline CDR1 and CDR2 sequences are PRHDT and FYEKMQ (reference sequence). This CDR3 comprises 14 residues. The CDR3: CASSSNRGRNEQYF. CDR3 sequence (DNA): TGTGCCAGCAGCTCCAACAGGGGGCGAAACGAGCAGTACTTC.

V and J are TRBV12-3 or TRBV12-4 and TRBJ2-7, with D maybe TRBD1 (5 bases). CDR3 size: 15 residues. V lost 0 bases, J lost 5 bases, and 14 bases lay in between. As DNA, the CDR3 is TGTGCCAGCAGTTTAGCCCGAATGGGGCGCGACGAGCAGTACTTC. Protein: CASSLARMGRDEQYF.

This rearrangement joins TRBV4-1 to TRBJ2-7, with 7 bases identical to TRBD2. Germline CDR1 MGHRA, CDR2 YSYEKL. The CDR3 is made up of 15 amino acids. J gave up 3 bases and V 3 bases, and 8 bases lay outside the gene matches. The CDR3 here is CASSHQAGLNYEQYF. CDR3 nucleotide sequence: TGCGCCAGCAGCCACCAAGCGGGGCTGAACTACGAGCAGTACTTC.

V and J are TRBV4-2 and TRBJ2-1, with 9 bases aligning to TRBD2. Germline V gene data show CDR1 as LGHNA and CDR2 as YNFKEQ. This CDR3 is built from 15 residues. V trimming: 1 base; J trimming: 7 bases; junction bases outside the gene matches: 5. CDR3 in amino acids: CASSQVRAGGNEQFF. The CDR3 nucleotides read TGTGCCAGCAGCCAAGTACGAGCGGGGGGTAATGAGCAGTTCTTC.

The V gene is TRBV4-2, the J gene TRBJ1-6; D remains ambiguous. CDR3 length: 15 amino acids. V was cut by 2 bases and J by 7 bases, with 12 bases left in between. Germline V gene lookup returns CDR1 LGHNA and CDR2 YNFKEQ. The CDR3 DNA reads TGTGCCAGCAGCCAAACTAAAGTCGAGAATTCACCCCTCCACTTT. Translating gives CASSQTKVENSPLHF.

The V and J genes are TRBV6-5 and TRBJ2-6; tentatively, D is TRBD1 (7 bases). The CDR3 loop spans 18 amino acids. V was clipped by 1 base and J by 2 bases, with 15 bases between them. Germline V lookup: CDR1 MNHEY, CDR2 SVGAGI. Written as DNA, the CDR3 is TGTGCCAGCAGTTACTGGGCTGGAGGGGGCCCTGGGGCCAACGTCCTGACTTTC. Translated, it gives CASSYWAGGGPGANVLTF.

The chain recombines TRBV20-1 with TRBJ2-3, with 10 nucleotides matching TRBD2. Germline CDR1 and CDR2: DFQATT and SNEGSKA (reference sequence). CDR3 length equals 15 residues. The J segment lost 6 bases and the V segment lost 5 bases, leaving 11 bases of the junction unmatched. The CDR3 region has the DNA TGCAGTGCTGGGGGGCTAGCGGGAGAAGAGGATACGCAGTATTTT. Its translation is CSAGGLAGEEDTQYF.

The V gene is TRBV4-2, the J gene TRBJ2-7; D uncertain. There are 15 residues in the CDR3. Germline values: CDR1 LGHNA, CDR2 YNFKEQ. The V and J ends lost 1 base and 0 bases respectively, with 10 bases between them. In DNA form, the CDR3 reads TGTGCCAGCAGCCAAGGAAAGGCCATCTCCTACGAGCAGTACTTC. Its translation: CASSQGKAISYEQYF.

The chain is built from TRBV27 and TRBJ2-1; D possibly uses TRBD1 or TRBD2 (5 bases each). The CDR3 spans 11 residues. Deletions cut 11 bases from V and 7 bases from J, with 12 bases between. Germline V gene sequence: CDR1 MNHEY, CDR2 SMNVEV (reference sequence). Here the CDR3 DNA reads TGTGCCGCTGGAGAGGGGAATGAGCAGTTCTTC. Translating gives CAAGEGNEQFF.

This clonotype has more than one count but fewer than ten. Here the CDR3 reads CASGRDSFNYGYTF. In DNA form, the CDR3 reads TGTGCCAGCGGCCGGGACAGTTTCAACTATGGCTACACCTTC. The chain carries TRBV7-9 and TRBJ1-2; 7 bases align to TRBD1. The V gene end was trimmed by 8 bases and the J gene end by 2 bases; junction bases not matched to a gene: 8. Germline V gives CDR1 SEHNR, CDR2 FQNEAQ (reference sequence). CDR3 size: 14 residues.

CDR3 region: CASSVDGEGRRGYTF. The CDR3, as DNA: TGTGCCAGCAGCGTAGATGGGGAAGGGCGGCGTGGCTACACCTTC. The chain carries TRBV9 and TRBJ1-2, with D unresolved. CDR1 and CDR2 (germline): SGDLS, YYNGEE. The CDR3 runs to 15 residues. V was trimmed by 0 bases and J by 7 bases, leaving 16 bases between them.

The sample holds one count of this clonotype. The chain recombines TRBV5-4 with TRBJ1-1; D might be TRBD1 (5 bases). This CDR3 is built from 13 residues. The V gene lost 3 bases and the J gene lost 5 bases, with 11 bases spanning the gap. The germline V gene encodes CDR1 SGHNT and CDR2 YYREEE (reference sequence). CDR3 sequence reads: CASSSGLTTEAFF. DNA of the CDR3: TGTGCCAGCAGCTCGGGGCTAACTACTGAAGCTTTCTTT. The full variable domain, with the rest looked up from reference TRBV5-4 and TRBJ1-1, is ETGVTQSPTHLIKTRGQQVTLRCSSQSGHNTVSWYQQALGQGPQFIFQYYREEENGRGNFPPRFSGLQFPNYSSELNVNALELDDSALYLCASSSGLTTEAFFGQGTRLTVV.

The chain couples TRBV12-3 or TRBV12-4 to TRBJ1-2, with 9 bases that match TRBD1. Losses at the gene ends were 5 bases for V and 6 bases for J; bases not matched to a gene: 4. The CDR3 totals 13 residues. The chain's CDR3 is CASSTRQGDGYTF. The DNA of the CDR3 is TGTGCCAGCAGTACACGACAGGGGGATGGCTACACCTTC.

J is TRBJ2-1 and V is TRBV29-1; TRBD2 aligns across 8 bases. Germline CDR1 reads SQVTM; CDR2 reads ANQGSEA. CDR3 length: 13 amino acids. Germline trimming cut 4 bases from V and 7 bases from J; bases unmatched to any gene: 6. CDR3 in DNA: TGCAGCGTTGTGGCGGGGGGTTCTAATGAGCAGTTCTTC. Its translation is CSVVAGGSNEQFF.

The chain links TRBV18 to TRBJ2-3; D could derive from TRBD1 or TRBD2 (6 bases each). V shed 6 bases and J shed 2 bases, with 15 bases lying between them. This CDR3 has 15 residues. Per the germline V gene, CDR1 is KGHSH and CDR2 is LQKENI. CDR3 in DNA: TGTGCCAGCTCTGACGGGGGCTTTTCCACAGATACGCAGTATTTT. Amino acids: CASSDGGFSTDTQYF.

The chain joins TRBV12-3 or TRBV12-4 to TRBJ2-1, with D perhaps TRBD2 (7 bases). This CDR3 has 15 residues. V dropped 8 bases and J dropped 10 bases, with 24 bases sitting between them. In DNA form, the CDR3 reads TGTGCCAGCTCTCCGCCTGGGGGGGGCCGTAGGGAGCAGTTCTTC. It is translated as CASSPPGGGRREQFF.

Only a few counts were recorded for this clonotype. This chain joins TRBV6-5 and TRBJ2-1, with D possibly being TRBD1 or TRBD2 (6 bases each). The CDR3 totals 14 residues. The germline V gene has CDR1 MNHEY and CDR2 SVGAGI. The ends were cut back, 8 bases at V and 3 bases at J, with 14 bases in the middle. CDR3: CASHPGAGYNEQFF. The CDR3 DNA is TGTGCCAGCCACCCGGGGGCAGGCTACAATGAGCAGTTCTTC.

The rearrangement uses TRBV2 and TRBJ2-3; the match to TRBD2 covers 9 bases. Germline loops: CDR1 SNHLY, CDR2 FYNNEI. CDR3 length: 16 residues. V dropped 3 bases and J dropped 3; count of bases not matched to a gene: 7. The CDR3 region has the DNA TGTGCCAGCAGTGATGTGGCGGGGGGGGCTACAGATACGCAGTATTTT. It encodes CASSDVAGGATDTQYF.

The rearrangement links TRBV10-3 to TRBJ2-5; 11 bases map to TRBD2. The V gene's germline CDR1 is ENHRY and CDR2 SYGVKD. V gave up 5 bases and J gave up 6 bases; unmatched junction bases: 5. The CDR3 is 14 residues long. CDR3 loop: CAISISGGAKTQYF. Written as DNA, the CDR3 is TGTGCCATCAGTATTAGCGGGGGGGCGAAGACCCAGTACTTC.